The 16 T cell receptor beta chains below come from one sample, sequenced in a study of T cells of healthy individuals. TCRdb ran MiXCR on the 5' RACE reads and lists one entry per CDR3 protein. The data contain about 60,000 distinct CDR3 sequences, 15% to 20% of them singletons. Receptors were obtained from a human donor in good health.

For the CDR3, the DNA is TGTGCCAGCAGCTTACAGGGGCTGGCGACCCAGTACTTC. It yields the protein CASSLQGLATQYF. The chain recombines TRBV11-2 with TRBJ2-5, with a possible D match to TRBD1 (6 bases). The CDR3 covers 13 residues. The V end lost 2 bases, the J end lost 7 bases, and 11 bases lay between the germline ends. The germline gives CDR1 SGHAT, CDR2 FQNNGV.

This clonotype showed up many times. The CDR3 protein is CASSQGTLGFGTDTQYF. As DNA, the CDR3 is TGCGCCAGCAGCCAAGGGACACTCGGATTTGGCACAGATACGCAGTATTTT. The chain has TRBV4-1 and TRBJ2-3; TRBD1 might be the D (5 bases). Germline V gene sequence: CDR1 MGHRA, CDR2 YSYEKL. CDR3 size: 17 residues. The V end was cut by 1 base, the J end by 1 base, with 15 bases between.

The rearrangement links TRBV27 to TRBJ1-5; D uncertain. The CDR3 consists of 16 residues. Trimming removed 11 bases at V and 0 bases at J, with 20 bases between. Germline loops: CDR1 MNHEY, CDR2 SMNVEV (reference sequence). The CDR3 DNA follows: TGTGCCCCCTCTCCGCCAGGCCGATATAGCAATCAGCCCCAGCATTTT. The encoded protein is CAPSPPGRYSNQPQHF.

The sample holds many counts of this clonotype. V and J are TRBV19 and TRBJ2-5; 7 bases line up with TRBD1. The V and J ends lost 5 bases and 5 bases, in that order; junction bases with no gene match: 8. Germline V gene data show CDR1 as LNHDA and CDR2 as SQIVND (reference sequence). This CDR3 is built from 14 residues. This CDR3 reads CASSSTFRGETQYF. In DNA form, the CDR3 reads TGTGCCAGTAGTTCGACCTTCAGGGGGGAGACCCAGTACTTC.

The chain recombines TRBV12-3 or TRBV12-4 with TRBJ2-7; TRBD2 is a possible D gene (6 bases). CDR3 length: 13 amino acids. The germline V and J ends were trimmed by 3 bases and 4 bases, with 10 bases remaining between them. Here the CDR3 DNA reads TGTGCCAGCAGTTTCCGGAGGGGATACGAGCAGTACTTC. Translated: CASSFRRGYEQYF.

V is TRBV5-6 and J is TRBJ1-2; D remains ambiguous. This CDR3 is 12 amino acids long. Germline V lookup: CDR1 SGHDT, CDR2 YYEEEE. Trimming took 6 bases from V and 4 from J, leaving 10 bases between them. The DNA for the CDR3 is TGTGCCAGCACCGACGTAGGCTATGGCTACACCTTC. It yields the protein CASTDVGYGYTF.

This clonotype was seen repeatedly, ten times or more. The chain combines TRBV18 with TRBJ1-6, with D hard to call. Germline V gene sequence: CDR1 KGHSH, CDR2 LQKENI. V was clipped by 0 bases and J by 6 bases, with 12 bases between them. The CDR3 is 16 amino acids. CDR3 sequence: CASSPPNGGLNSPLHF. CDR3 in DNA: TGTGCCAGCTCACCACCGAACGGCGGTCTTAATTCACCCCTCCACTTT.

This clonotype was counted many times. V and J are TRBV6-1 and TRBJ1-6, with TRBD1 identical over 8 bases. V was pared by 6 bases and J by 9 bases, with 10 bases of the junction left unmatched. This CDR3 spans 15 amino acids. The germline gives CDR1 MNHNS, CDR2 SASEGT. The CDR3 nucleotides are TGTGCCAGCAGGGTGGCGTGGACAGGGACTTCACCCCTCCACTTT. Its translation is CASRVAWTGTSPLHF.

This clonotype was observed at least ten times. The V gene is TRBV5-6, the J gene TRBJ2-7; D gene ambiguous. V dropped 4 bases and J dropped 3 bases, with 14 bases sitting between them. This CDR3 has 14 residues. Germline V gene sequence: CDR1 SGHDT, CDR2 YYEEEE. The CDR3 is CASSDPRSIYEQYF. CDR3 DNA: TGTGCCAGCAGCGACCCAAGGAGTATCTACGAGCAGTACTTC. Looking up the rest from reference TRBV5-6 and TRBJ2-7 gives the full variable domain: DAGVTQSPTHLIKTRGQQVTLRCSPKSGHDTVSWYQQALGQGPQFIFQYYEEEERQRGNFPDRFSGHQFPNYSSELNVNALLLGDSALYLCASSDPRSIYEQYFGPGTRLTVT.

V gene TRBV28 combines with J gene TRBJ2-5; the D call may be TRBD1 or TRBD2 (5 bases each). Germline V gene data show CDR1 as MDHEN and CDR2 as SYDVKM. With 4 bases removed from V and 7 bases from J, the gap between germline ends came to 13 bases. The CDR3 consists of 13 residues. CDR3 sequence reads: CASSSTGPRTQYF. CDR3 nucleotide sequence: TGTGCCAGCAGTTCCACGGGGCCCCGGACCCAGTACTTC.

The sample holds many counts of this clonotype. V usage is TRBV20-1 and J usage is TRBJ1-1, with D perhaps matching TRBD1 (6 bases). V gave up 1 base and J gave up 1 base, with 10 bases separating them. The CDR3 totals 14 residues. Germline V gene lookup returns CDR1 DFQATT and CDR2 SNEGSKA (reference sequence). The CDR3 spells CSARVGGPNTEAFF. The CDR3 nucleotides read TGCAGTGCTAGAGTTGGGGGGCCGAACACTGAAGCTTTCTTT.

This clonotype has just a few counts. The CDR3 DNA reads as TGCGCCAGCAGCCAAGGTTCCGGATCCTACGAGCAGTACTTC. Translated: CASSQGSGSYEQYF. The chain is built from TRBV4-1 and TRBJ2-7; D is undetermined. Trimming removed 1 base at V and 1 base at J, with 8 bases between. This CDR3 has 14 amino acids. Germline V gives CDR1 MGHRA, CDR2 YSYEKL.

This clonotype was seen only a few times. The V call is TRBV28, the J call TRBJ2-7, with D unclear. The CDR3 is 13 residues long. The V and J ends lost 3 bases and 2 bases respectively, with 8 bases between them. Germline V CDR1 and CDR2: MDHEN, SYDVKM. As DNA, the CDR3 is TGTGCCAGCAGTTTTTGGGGTCCCTACGAGCAGTACTTC. Protein product: CASSFWGPYEQYF. The variable domain in full, with the rest retrieved from reference TRBV28 and TRBJ2-7, is DVKVTQSSRYLVKRTGEKVFLECVQDMDHENMFWYRQDPGLGLRLIYFSYDVKMKEKGDIPEGYSVSREKKERFSLILESASTNQTSMYLCASSFWGPYEQYFGPGTRLTVT.

This clonotype was seen at least ten times. The rearrangement links TRBV9 to TRBJ2-6; 11 nucleotides match TRBD2. The CDR3 totals 18 residues. After removal of 0 bases from V and 0 bases from J, the junction contained 2 bases not matched to a gene. From germline, CDR1 is SGDLS and CDR2 YYNGEE. CDR3 coding DNA: TGTGCCAGCAGCGTAGTAGCGGGAGGGAACTCTGGGGCCAACGTCCTGACTTTC. This sequence encodes CASSVVAGGNSGANVLTF.

This clonotype was seen a handful of times. This chain uses TRBV2 with TRBJ2-2, with 7 positions matching TRBD2. The V segment lost 6 bases and the J segment 1 base; nucleotides outside the gene matches: 8. This CDR3 contains 16 residues. Germline values: CDR1 SNHLY, CDR2 FYNNEI. CDR3 sequence reads: CASSDPSGVNTGELFF. In nucleotides, the CDR3 is TGTGCCAGCAGCGACCCTAGCGGAGTGAACACCGGGGAGCTGTTTTTT.

This clonotype was detected many times. The chain has TRBV2 and TRBJ2-2, with no clear D. Trimming shortened V by 0 bases and J by 1 base, and 3 bases separated the two germline ends. The CDR3 covers 14 residues. Per germline, CDR1 SNHLY and CDR2 FYNNEI. The CDR3 loop reads CASSEARNTGELFF. The CDR3 bases are TGTGCCAGCAGTGAAGCAAGGAACACCGGGGAGCTGTTTTTT.